This T cell receptor (beta chain) was identified in a study of T cells in Graves' hyperthyroidism and ophthalmopathy. Study conclusions and caveats: The authors' 13 V-J model separated ophthalmopathy from stable hyperthyroidism.

The source material, RNA transcripts, was used to amplify TCR beta CDR3 regions. The TCR CDR3 was amplified in a first-round RT-PCR using the HTBI primer set. One entry per CDR3 protein, called by TCRdb with MiXCR from the multiplex PCR reads. Among approximately 700,000 distinct CDR3 sequences listed, about 16% were seen once. This clonotype was recorded at least ten times. Its matching antigen is unknown. Germline V lookup: CDR1 SGHRS, CDR2 YFSETQ. This CDR3 is 18 amino acids long. V shed 0 bases, J shed 3 bases, and the junction held 6 bases outside the gene matches. The sample consisted of blood. This TCR was sampled from a man younger than 30 with Graves' hyperthyroidism. The chain uses TRBV5-1 and TRBJ2-3, with 14 nucleotides matching TRBD2. The CDR3 loop is CASSLDGLAGGGTDTQYF. CDR3 nucleotides: TGCGCCAGCAGCTTGGACGGACTAGCGGGAGGAGGGACAGATACGCAGTATTTT.